One and the same sample provided the 25 T cell receptor beta chains below, sequenced in a study of cytomegalovirus exposure and HLA in healthy donors (dated by TCRdb to 2015 to 2018). The method was the immunoSEQ multiplex PCR assay. The multiplex PCR relied on a mix of 60 forward primers for TCR Vbeta segments and 13 reverse primers for TCR Jbeta segments. Entries here come from immuneACCESS through TCRdb and include only in-frame sequences with V and J called. Some clones fail to appear in such tables; in the studies checked, an unresolved V gene covers under half of the shortfall, and the cause of the remainder is unknown. The table for this sample lists some 150,000 clones; almost 80% of them were counted only once. The ten top clones hold 1.5% to 2% of the sample. The sample comprised PBMCs. These receptor sequences come from a woman in her twenties or thirties in good health and CMV-seronegative.

The chain recombines TRBV6-5 with TRBJ1-2, with 9 positions matching TRBD1. Germline CDR1 reads MNHEY; CDR2 reads SVGAGI. The CDR3 runs 14 residues. The trim removed 7 bases at V and 6 bases at J, leaving 9 bases unmatched. The CDR3 DNA is TGTGCCAGCACCGTTACAGGGGGCGCGAATGGCTACACCTTC. Protein sequence: CASTVTGGANGYTF.

CDR3 DNA sequence: TGTGCCAGCAGCCTCCAGGGGGCCGGGGAGCTGTTTTTT. This gives the protein CASSLQGAGELFF. The chain joins TRBV5-4 to TRBJ2-2, with 7 bases identical to TRBD1. Per germline, CDR1 SGHNT and CDR2 YYREEE (reference sequence). The CDR3 runs 13 residues. V was clipped by 4 bases and J by 6 bases; unmatched bases: 3.

This sequence joins TRBV6-1 and TRBJ1-6, with D possibly matching TRBD1 (5 bases). Germline V lookup: CDR1 MNHNS, CDR2 SASEGT. V gave up 6 bases and J gave up 10 bases, with 13 bases separating them. CDR3 length equals 13 residues. The CDR3 is CASSPDRASPLHF. The CDR3 nucleotides are TGTGCCAGCAGCCCAGACAGAGCGTCACCCCTCCACTTT.

This chain connects TRBV4-1 to TRBJ2-1, with D possibly matching TRBD2 (5 bases). This CDR3 has 12 amino acids. V lost 3 bases, J lost 7 bases, and 7 bases lay in between. Germline assignment: CDR1 MGHRA and CDR2 YSYEKL. The CDR3 region is CASSHPGNEQFF. The CDR3 DNA sequence: TGCGCCAGCAGCCACCCGGGGAATGAGCAGTTCTTC.

The rearrangement uses TRBV14 and TRBJ1-2, with D possibly TRBD1 on 6 matching bases. Trimming took 4 bases from V and 0 from J, leaving 18 bases between them. The CDR3 covers 17 residues. Germline CDR1 reads SGHDN; CDR2 reads FVKESK. The CDR3 nucleotides are TGTGCCAGCAGCCCAGGCCAGGGGTCGAACTCTAACTATGGCTACACCTTC. The encoded protein is CASSPGQGSNSNYGYTF. Full variable domain (rest looked up from reference TRBV14 and TRBJ1-2): EAGVTQFPSHSVIEKGQTVTLRCDPISGHDNLYWYRRVMGKEIKFLLHFVKESKQDESGMPNNRFLAERTGGTYSTLKVQPAELEDSGVYFCASSPGQGSNSNYGYTFGSGTRLTVV.

In this sample, this clone turned up a few times. The gene calls are TRBV5-1 and TRBJ2-7; D gene unclear. CDR3 length: 12 amino acids. CDR1 is SGHRS and CDR2 is YFSETQ in the germline V gene. The V end was cut by 5 bases, the J end by 9 bases, with 15 bases between. In DNA form, the CDR3 reads TGCGCCAGCAGTTTCGACCAGGTCGGGCAGTACTTC. Its protein is CASSFDQVGQYF. Filled out from reference TRBV5-1 and TRBJ2-7, the complete variable domain reads KAGVTQTPRYLIKTRGQQVTLSCSPISGHRSVSWYQQTPGQGLQFLFEYFSETQRNKGNFPGRFSGRQFSNSRSEMNVSTLELGDSALYLCASSFDQVGQYFGPGTRLTVT.

The gene calls are TRBV13 and TRBJ2-2; weak D call: TRBD1 (6 bases). The V gene's germline CDR1 is PRHDT and CDR2 FYEKMQ (reference sequence). Trimming stripped 5 bases from V and 7 bases from J, with 8 bases between. This CDR3 spans 12 amino acids. The CDR3 is CASSTGHGELFF. The CDR3 DNA is TGTGCCAGCAGCACAGGGCACGGGGAGCTGTTTTTT.

Note on this clone: The identical CDR3 is also encoded by other nucleotide sequences in the sample. This chain joins TRBV7-2 and TRBJ2-7, with 7 bases aligning to TRBD1. Losses at the gene ends were 2 bases for V and 2 bases for J; bases not matched to a gene: 0. Germline lookup yields CDR1 SGHTA and CDR2 FQGNSA. There are 13 residues in the CDR3. The CDR3 is CASSLQGAYEQYF. The DNA of the CDR3 is TGTGCCAGCAGCTTACAGGGGGCCTACGAGCAGTACTTC.

The rearrangement links TRBV6-5 to TRBJ2-3, with D maybe TRBD2 (5 bases). CDR1 MNHEY and CDR2 SVGAGI come from the germline V gene. The CDR3 is made up of 14 amino acids. The V end was cut by 0 bases, the J end by 4 bases, with 8 bases between. CDR3 coding DNA: TGTGCCAGCAGTTACTCGATACTAGCAGATACGCAGTATTTT. Amino acids: CASSYSILADTQYF.

This chain links TRBV6-5 with TRBJ2-5; D is unresolved. CDR1 and CDR2 from the germline V gene are MNHEY and SVGAGI. V gave up 5 bases and J gave up 1 base, with 8 bases separating them. This CDR3 contains 13 residues. The CDR3 sequence is CASSEYSQETQYF. CDR3 in DNA: TGTGCCAGCAGTGAATACAGCCAAGAGACCCAGTACTTC.

The V call is TRBV7-6, the J call TRBJ2-7, with D possibly matching TRBD2 (5 bases). CDR3 size: 12 residues. V lost 4 bases to trimming and J lost 6 bases, with 10 bases between them. Germline V gene lookup returns CDR1 SGHVS and CDR2 FNYEAQ. The CDR3 protein is CASSSGRSEQYF. DNA of the CDR3: TGTGCCAGCAGCTCTGGGAGATCCGAGCAGTACTTC.

The chain carries TRBV11-3 and TRBJ2-1, with 7 bases lining up with TRBD2. Germline-derived CDR1 and CDR2 are SGHNT and YENEEA. The junction had 10 bases not matched to a gene; V was cut back by 6 bases and J by 5 bases. The CDR3 has 15 amino acids. The CDR3 DNA follows: TGTGCCAGCAGTTTGGGGGGGGACCGGGACAATGAGCAGTTCTTC. The encoded protein is CASSLGGDRDNEQFF.

The chain has TRBV4-1 and TRBJ2-2; TRBD1 matches at 9 bases. This CDR3 is built from 16 residues. Germline V gene data show CDR1 as MGHRA and CDR2 as YSYEKL. Trimming cost V 5 bases and J 7 bases; bases outside gene matches: 11. CDR3 DNA: TGCGCCAGCAGCGGATCCGGGACAGGGAATCGCGGGGAGCTGTTTTTT. Its translation: CASSGSGTGNRGELFF.

This sequence joins TRBV5-6 and TRBJ1-1; D remains ambiguous. Per germline, CDR1 SGHDT and CDR2 YYEEEE. Trimming left V 2 bases short and J 2 bases short, with 10 bases between. The CDR3 is 14 residues long. CDR3 sequence reads: CASSFVGSNTEAFF. The DNA for the CDR3 is TGTGCCAGCAGCTTCGTCGGGAGCAACACTGAAGCTTTCTTT.

This clone was counted between two and nine times. In the same sample, other DNA sequences code for this CDR3. The V gene is TRBV6-5, the J gene TRBJ1-1; D remains ambiguous. Germline loops: CDR1 MNHEY, CDR2 SVGAGI. The CDR3 consists of 14 residues. V shed 0 bases and J shed 1 base, with 6 bases lying between them. The CDR3 sequence is CASSYSRGNTEAFF. For the CDR3, the DNA is TGTGCCAGCAGTTACTCTCGGGGGAACACTGAAGCTTTCTTT.

V usage is TRBV18 and J usage is TRBJ2-1; maybe TRBD1 (6 bases). This CDR3 is 15 amino acids long. Germline loops: CDR1 KGHSH, CDR2 LQKENI. The V gene lost 4 bases and the J gene lost 2 bases, with 12 bases spanning the gap. Here the CDR3 reads CASSLRDNTYNEQFF. The DNA for the CDR3 is TGTGCCAGCTCACTCCGGGACAACACCTACAATGAGCAGTTCTTC.

This chain connects TRBV5-4 to TRBJ2-1, with 8 bases that match TRBD2. The V gene's germline CDR1 is SGHNT and CDR2 YYREEE (reference sequence). J lost 8 bases, V lost 4 bases, and 5 bases had no gene match. This CDR3 is 13 amino acids long. CDR3 protein: CASSPGGAYEQFF. The CDR3 DNA is TGTGCCAGCAGCCCCGGGGGGGCCTATGAGCAGTTCTTC. Full variable domain (remainder filled in from reference TRBV5-4 and TRBJ2-1): ETGVTQSPTHLIKTRGQQVTLRCSSQSGHNTVSWYQQALGQGPQFIFQYYREEENGRGNFPPRFSGLQFPNYSSELNVNALELDDSALYLCASSPGGAYEQFFGPGTRLTVL.

The chain links TRBV6-1 to TRBJ2-7, with 9 positions matching TRBD2. CDR1 MNHNS and CDR2 SASEGT come from the germline V gene. This CDR3 has 13 residues. With V trimmed by 5 bases and J by 3 bases, 2 bases remained unmatched. This CDR3 is CASSHSGGYEQYF. The CDR3, as DNA: TGTGCCAGCAGTCATAGCGGGGGCTACGAGCAGTACTTC.

The chain carries TRBV11-1 and TRBJ2-7, with D possibly TRBD1 on 6 matching bases. Trimming removed 6 bases from V and 3 bases from J, with 18 bases in between. CDR3 size: 15 residues. From germline, CDR1 is SGHAT and CDR2 FQDESV (reference sequence). The chain's CDR3 is CASSPGQPTYYEQYF. The CDR3 DNA sequence: TGTGCCAGCAGTCCCGGACAGCCGACGTACTACGAGCAGTACTTC.

The chain carries TRBV29-1 and TRBJ1-2, with 8 bases fitting TRBD1. CDR3 size: 15 residues. Germline CDR1 reads SQVTM; CDR2 reads ANQGSEA. The trim removed 0 bases at V and 4 bases at J, leaving 7 bases unmatched. CDR3 protein: CSVEDLLGTGYGYTF. The CDR3 DNA follows: TGCAGCGTTGAAGATCTTCTAGGGACAGGCTATGGCTACACCTTC.

This chain links TRBV28 with TRBJ1-1; unclear D gene. Deletions cut 8 bases from V and 0 bases from J, with 10 bases between. Germline V gene sequence: CDR1 MDHEN, CDR2 SYDVKM. CDR3 length: 13 residues. The CDR3 nucleotides read TGTGCCAGCCTGGCAAATATGAACACTGAAGCTTTCTTT. Translation: CASLANMNTEAFF. The full variable domain, rest sourced from reference TRBV28 and TRBJ1-1, is DVKVTQSSRYLVKRTGEKVFLECVQDMDHENMFWYRQDPGLGLRLIYFSYDVKMKEKGDIPEGYSVSREKKERFSLILESASTNQTSMYLCASLANMNTEAFFGQGTRLTVV.

The chain is built from TRBV7-2 and TRBJ2-3; 10 nucleotides align to TRBD2. This CDR3 has 16 residues. Germline CDR1 reads SGHTA; CDR2 reads FQGNSA. V was pared by 2 bases and J by 1 base, with 3 bases of the junction left unmatched. The CDR3 coding sequence is TGTGCCAGCAGCTTAACTAGCGGGGCGGGCACAGATACGCAGTATTTT. Amino acid sequence: CASSLTSGAGTDTQYF.

In this sample, this clone turned up a few times. V gene TRBV6-5 combines with J gene TRBJ1-4; TRBD1 might be the D (6 bases). Germline V CDR1 and CDR2: MNHEY, SVGAGI. V was trimmed by 4 bases and J by 0 bases, leaving 9 bases between them. This CDR3 contains 15 residues. CDR3 protein: CASSWTAATNEKLFF. The CDR3 DNA reads TGTGCCAGCAGTTGGACAGCCGCAACTAATGAAAAACTGTTTTTT.

The V and J genes are TRBV7-2 and TRBJ1-1; 7 positions match TRBD1. The CDR3 has 14 residues. Germline values: CDR1 SGHTA, CDR2 FQGNSA. Losses at the gene ends were 5 bases for V and 0 bases for J; bases not matched to a gene: 3. As DNA, the CDR3 is TGTGCCAGCAGCGAGGACAGGTTGAACACTGAAGCTTTCTTT. Its protein is CASSEDRLNTEAFF.

The chain has TRBV7-3 and TRBJ2-5, with 14 positions matching TRBD2. The germline CDR1 and CDR2 sequences are SGHTA and FQGTGA. Trimming cost V 2 bases and J 3 bases; bases outside gene matches: 8. The length of the CDR3 is 18 residues. The CDR3 spells CASSLGVGGLAGEETQYF. CDR3 sequence (DNA): TGTGCCAGCAGCTTAGGAGTGGGGGGACTAGCGGGGGAAGAGACCCAGTACTTC.